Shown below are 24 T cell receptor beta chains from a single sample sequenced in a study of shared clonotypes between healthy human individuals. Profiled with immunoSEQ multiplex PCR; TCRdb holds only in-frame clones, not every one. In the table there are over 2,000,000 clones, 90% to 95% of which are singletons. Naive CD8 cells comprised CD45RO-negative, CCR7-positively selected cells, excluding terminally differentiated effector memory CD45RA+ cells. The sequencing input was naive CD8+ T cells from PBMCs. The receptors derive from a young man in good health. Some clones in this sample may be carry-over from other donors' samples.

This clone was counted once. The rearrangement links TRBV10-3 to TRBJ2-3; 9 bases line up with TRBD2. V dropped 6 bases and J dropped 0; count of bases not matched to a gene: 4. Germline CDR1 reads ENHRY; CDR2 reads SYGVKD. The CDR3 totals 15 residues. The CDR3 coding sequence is TGTGCCATCAGCTTCACTAGCGGGAGCACAGATACGCAGTATTTT. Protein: CAISFTSGSTDTQYF.

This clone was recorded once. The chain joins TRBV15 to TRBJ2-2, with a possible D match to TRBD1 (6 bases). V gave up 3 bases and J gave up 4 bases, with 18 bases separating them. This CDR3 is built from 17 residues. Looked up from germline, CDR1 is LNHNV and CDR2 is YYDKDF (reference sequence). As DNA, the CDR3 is TGTGCCACCAGCAGCCAACGTACAGGGATTCGCACCGGGGAGCTGTTTTTT. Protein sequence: CATSSQRTGIRTGELFF. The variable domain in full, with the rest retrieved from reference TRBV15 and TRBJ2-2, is DAMVIQNPRYQVTQFGKPVTLSCSQTLNHNVMYWYQQKSSQAPKLLFHYYDKDFNNEADTPDNFQSRRPNTSFCFLDIRSPGLGDTAMYLCATSSQRTGIRTGELFFGEGSRLTVL.

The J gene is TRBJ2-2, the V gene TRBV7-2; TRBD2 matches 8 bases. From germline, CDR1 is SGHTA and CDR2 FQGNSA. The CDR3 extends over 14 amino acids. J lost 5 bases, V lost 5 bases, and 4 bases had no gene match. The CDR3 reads CASSPRLATGELFF. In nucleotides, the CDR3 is TGTGCCAGCAGCCCCCGACTAGCGACCGGGGAGCTGTTTTTT.

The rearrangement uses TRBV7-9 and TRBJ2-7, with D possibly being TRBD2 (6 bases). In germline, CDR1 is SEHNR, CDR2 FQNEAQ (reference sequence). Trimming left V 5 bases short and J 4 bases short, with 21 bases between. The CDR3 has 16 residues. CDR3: CASSPEGTEREYEQYF. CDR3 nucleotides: TGTGCCAGCAGCCCGGAGGGGACCGAGAGAGAGTACGAGCAGTACTTC. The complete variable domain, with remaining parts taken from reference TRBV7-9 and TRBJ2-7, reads DTGVSQNPRHKITKRGQNVTFRCDPISEHNRLYWYRQTLGQGPEFLTYFQNEAQLEKSRLLSDRFSAERPKGSFSTLEIQRTEQGDSAMYLCASSPEGTEREYEQYFGPGTRLTVT.

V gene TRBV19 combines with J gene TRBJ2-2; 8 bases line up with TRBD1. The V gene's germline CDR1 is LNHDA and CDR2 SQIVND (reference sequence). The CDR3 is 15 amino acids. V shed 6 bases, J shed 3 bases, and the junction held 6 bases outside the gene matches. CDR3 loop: CASRNGQGYTGELFF. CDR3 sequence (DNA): TGTGCCAGTAGGAACGGACAGGGATACACCGGGGAGCTGTTTTTT.

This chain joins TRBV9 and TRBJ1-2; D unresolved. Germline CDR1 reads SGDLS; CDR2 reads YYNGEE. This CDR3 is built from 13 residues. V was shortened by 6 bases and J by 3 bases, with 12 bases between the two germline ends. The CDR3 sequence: CASTLPGDYGYTF. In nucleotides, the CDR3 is TGTGCCAGCACCCTACCCGGGGACTATGGCTACACCTTC.

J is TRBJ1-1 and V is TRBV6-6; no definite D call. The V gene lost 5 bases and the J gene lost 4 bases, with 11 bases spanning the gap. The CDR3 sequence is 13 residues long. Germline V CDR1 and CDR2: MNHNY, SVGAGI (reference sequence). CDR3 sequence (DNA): TGTGCCAGCAGTCAAGGACTGGGCACTGAAGCTTTCTTT. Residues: CASSQGLGTEAFF.

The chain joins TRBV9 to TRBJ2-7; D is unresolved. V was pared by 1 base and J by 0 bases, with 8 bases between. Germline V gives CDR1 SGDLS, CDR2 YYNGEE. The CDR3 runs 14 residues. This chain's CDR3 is CASSVYASSYEQYF. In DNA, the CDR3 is TGTGCCAGCAGCGTATATGCTAGCTCCTACGAGCAGTACTTC.

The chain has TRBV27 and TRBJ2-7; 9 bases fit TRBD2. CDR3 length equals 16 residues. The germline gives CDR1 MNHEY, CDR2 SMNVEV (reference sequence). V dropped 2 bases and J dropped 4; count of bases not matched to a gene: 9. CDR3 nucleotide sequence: TGTGCCAGCAGTTTACTCCGTGCGGGAGGGCCTTACGAGCAGTACTTC. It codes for CASSLLRAGGPYEQYF.

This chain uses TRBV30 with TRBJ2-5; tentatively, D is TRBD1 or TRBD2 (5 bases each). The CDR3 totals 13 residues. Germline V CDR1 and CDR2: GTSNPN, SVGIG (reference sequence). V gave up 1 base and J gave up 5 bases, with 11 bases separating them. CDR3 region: CAWSGGSWETQYF. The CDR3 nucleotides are TGTGCCTGGAGTGGGGGGTCGTGGGAGACCCAGTACTTC.

CDR3 DNA sequence: TGCGCCAGCAGCTCAGGGGGCGTCGAGACAGATACGCAGTATTTT. Translated: CASSSGGVETDTQYF. The chain carries TRBV10-1 and TRBJ2-3, with TRBD1 matching over 8 bases. The CDR3 consists of 15 residues. Per germline, CDR1 WNHNN and CDR2 SYGVQD (reference sequence). V dropped 6 bases and J dropped 3; count of bases not matched to a gene: 8.

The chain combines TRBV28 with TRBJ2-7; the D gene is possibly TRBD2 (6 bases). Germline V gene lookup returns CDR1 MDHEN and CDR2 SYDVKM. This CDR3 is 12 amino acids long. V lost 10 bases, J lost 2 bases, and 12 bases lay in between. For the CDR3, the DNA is TGTGCCACCTCGACTAGGACCTACGAGCAGTACTTC. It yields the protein CATSTRTYEQYF.

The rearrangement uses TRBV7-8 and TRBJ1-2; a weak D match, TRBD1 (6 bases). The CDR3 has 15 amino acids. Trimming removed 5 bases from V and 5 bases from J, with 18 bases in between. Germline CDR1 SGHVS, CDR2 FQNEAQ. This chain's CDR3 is CASSGETGPWYGYTF. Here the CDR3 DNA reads TGTGCCAGCAGCGGGGAGACAGGCCCCTGGTATGGCTACACCTTC.

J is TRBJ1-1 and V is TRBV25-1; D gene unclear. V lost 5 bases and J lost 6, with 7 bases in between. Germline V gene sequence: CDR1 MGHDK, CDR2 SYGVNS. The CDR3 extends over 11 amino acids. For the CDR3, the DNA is TGTGCCAGCAGTCAAGCCGCTGAAGCTTTCTTT. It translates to CASSQAAEAFF.

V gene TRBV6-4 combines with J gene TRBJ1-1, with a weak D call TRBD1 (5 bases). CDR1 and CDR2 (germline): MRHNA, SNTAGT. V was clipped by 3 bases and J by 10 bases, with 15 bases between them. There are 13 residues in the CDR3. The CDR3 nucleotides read TGTGCCAGCAGTGATGAGGCAGGGAGCGCAGCTTTCTTT. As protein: CASSDEAGSAAFF.

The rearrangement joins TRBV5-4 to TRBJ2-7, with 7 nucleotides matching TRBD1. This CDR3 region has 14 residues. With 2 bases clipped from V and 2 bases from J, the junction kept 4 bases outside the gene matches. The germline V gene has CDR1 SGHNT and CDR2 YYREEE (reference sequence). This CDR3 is CASSFGTVTYEQYF. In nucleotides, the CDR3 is TGTGCCAGCAGCTTCGGGACAGTGACCTACGAGCAGTACTTC.

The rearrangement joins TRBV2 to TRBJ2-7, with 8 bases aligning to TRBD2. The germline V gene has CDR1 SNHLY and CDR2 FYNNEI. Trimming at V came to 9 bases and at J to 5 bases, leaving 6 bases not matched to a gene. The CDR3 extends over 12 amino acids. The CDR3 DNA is TGTGCCAGGGGAGGACTAGCCCACGAGCAGTACTTC. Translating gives CARGGLAHEQYF.

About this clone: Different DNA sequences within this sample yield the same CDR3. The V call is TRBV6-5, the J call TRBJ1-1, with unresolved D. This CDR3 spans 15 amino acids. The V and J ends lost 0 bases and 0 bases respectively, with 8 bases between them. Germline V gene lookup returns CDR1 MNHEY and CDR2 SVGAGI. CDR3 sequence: CASSYSPGLNTEAFF. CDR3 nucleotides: TGTGCCAGCAGTTACTCCCCCGGGTTGAACACTGAAGCTTTCTTT.

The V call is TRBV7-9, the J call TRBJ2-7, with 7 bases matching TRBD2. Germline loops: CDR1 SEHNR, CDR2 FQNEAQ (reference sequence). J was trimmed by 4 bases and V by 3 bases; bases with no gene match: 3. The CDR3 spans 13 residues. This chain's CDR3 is CASSLTSFYEQYF. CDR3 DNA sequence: TGTGCCAGCAGCTTGACTAGCTTTTACGAGCAGTACTTC.

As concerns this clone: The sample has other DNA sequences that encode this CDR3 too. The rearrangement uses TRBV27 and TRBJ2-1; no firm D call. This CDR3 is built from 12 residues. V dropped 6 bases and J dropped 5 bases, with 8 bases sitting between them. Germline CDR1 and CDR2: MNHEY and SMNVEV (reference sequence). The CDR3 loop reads CASSLLNNEQFF. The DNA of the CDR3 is TGTGCCAGCAGCCTCTTAAACAATGAGCAGTTCTTC.

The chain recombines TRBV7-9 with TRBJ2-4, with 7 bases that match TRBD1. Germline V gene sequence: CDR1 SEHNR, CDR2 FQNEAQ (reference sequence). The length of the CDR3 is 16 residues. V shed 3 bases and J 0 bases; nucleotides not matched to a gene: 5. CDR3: CASSFGTALAKNIQYF. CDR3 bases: TGTGCCAGCAGCTTCGGGACAGCCCTAGCCAAAAACATTCAGTACTTC.

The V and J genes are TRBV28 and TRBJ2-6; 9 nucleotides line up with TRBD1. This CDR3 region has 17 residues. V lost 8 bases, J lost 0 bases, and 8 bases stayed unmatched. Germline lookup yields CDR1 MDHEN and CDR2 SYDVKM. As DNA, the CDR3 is TGTGCCAGCCGATTTGGACAGGGGATCTCTGGGGCCAACGTCCTGACTTTC. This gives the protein CASRFGQGISGANVLTF.

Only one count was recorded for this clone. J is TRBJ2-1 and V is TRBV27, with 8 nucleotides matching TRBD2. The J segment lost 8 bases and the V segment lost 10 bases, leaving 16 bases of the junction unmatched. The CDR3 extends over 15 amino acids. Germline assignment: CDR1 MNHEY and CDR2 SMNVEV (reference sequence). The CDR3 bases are TGTGCCACCAGATTGGGACTAGGCGATTTAGATGAGCAGTTCTTC. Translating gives CATRLGLGDLDEQFF.

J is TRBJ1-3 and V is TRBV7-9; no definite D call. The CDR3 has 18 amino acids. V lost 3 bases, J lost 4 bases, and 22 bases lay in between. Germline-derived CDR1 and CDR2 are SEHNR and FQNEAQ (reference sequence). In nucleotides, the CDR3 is TGTGCCAGCAGCTTGGCTGTTATGCAGTATAACATCGGAAACACCATATATTTT. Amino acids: CASSLAVMQYNIGNTIYF. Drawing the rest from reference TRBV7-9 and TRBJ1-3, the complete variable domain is DTGVSQNPRHKITKRGQNVTFRCDPISEHNRLYWYRQTLGQGPEFLTYFQNEAQLEKSRLLSDRFSAERPKGSFSTLEIQRTEQGDSAMYLCASSLAVMQYNIGNTIYFGEGSWLTVV.